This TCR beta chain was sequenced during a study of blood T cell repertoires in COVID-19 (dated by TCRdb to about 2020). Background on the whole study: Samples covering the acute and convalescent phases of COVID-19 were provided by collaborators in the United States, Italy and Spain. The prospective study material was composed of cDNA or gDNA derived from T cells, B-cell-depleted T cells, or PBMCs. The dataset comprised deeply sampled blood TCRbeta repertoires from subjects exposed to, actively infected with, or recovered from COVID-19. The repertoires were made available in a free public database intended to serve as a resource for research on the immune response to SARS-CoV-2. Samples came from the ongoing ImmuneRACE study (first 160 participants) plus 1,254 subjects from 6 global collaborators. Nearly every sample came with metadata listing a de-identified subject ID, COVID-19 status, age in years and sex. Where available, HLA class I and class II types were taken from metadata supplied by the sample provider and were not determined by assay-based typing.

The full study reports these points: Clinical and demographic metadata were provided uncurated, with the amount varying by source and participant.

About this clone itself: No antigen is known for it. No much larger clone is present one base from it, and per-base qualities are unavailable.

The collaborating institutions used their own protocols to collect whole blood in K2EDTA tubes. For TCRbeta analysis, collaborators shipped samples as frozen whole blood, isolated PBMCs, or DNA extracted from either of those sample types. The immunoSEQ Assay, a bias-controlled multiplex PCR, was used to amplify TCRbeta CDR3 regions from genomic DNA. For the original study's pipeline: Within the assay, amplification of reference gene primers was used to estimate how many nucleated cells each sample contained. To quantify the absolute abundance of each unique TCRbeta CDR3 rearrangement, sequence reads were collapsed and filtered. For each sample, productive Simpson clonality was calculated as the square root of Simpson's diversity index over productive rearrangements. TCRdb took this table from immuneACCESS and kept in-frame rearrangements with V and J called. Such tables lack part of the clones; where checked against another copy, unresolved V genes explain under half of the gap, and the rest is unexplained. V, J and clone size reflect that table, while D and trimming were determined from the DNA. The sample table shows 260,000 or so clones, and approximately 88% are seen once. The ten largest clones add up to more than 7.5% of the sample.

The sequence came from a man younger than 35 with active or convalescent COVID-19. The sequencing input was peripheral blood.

The DNA sequence reads TGCAGTGCTAGTAAGGTCGGACAGTACGAGCAGTACTTC. Its translation is CSASKVGQYEQYF. The chain is encoded by TRBV20-1 joined to TRBJ2-7; TRBD1 could be the D gene, as 6 bases match. The CDR3 goes from the cysteine to the phenylalanine over 13 residues. Only the CDR3 DNA is retained, 39 bases long and in frame from the first base. V is reduced by 3 bases and J by 4 bases, leaving a spacing of 13 bases between them. From the germline V gene (reference sequence), CDR1 is DFQATT and CDR2 is SNEGSKA.